The 7 T cell receptor beta chains below were found in one sample sequenced in a study of blood T cell repertoires in COVID-19. Assay: immunoSEQ multiplex PCR; the TCRdb copy retains only in-frame clones and omits some. The sample yields about 160,000 clones, about four fifths seen once. The specimen sequenced was peripheral blood. All receptors derive from an elderly woman with acute or convalescent COVID-19.

The J gene is TRBJ1-2, the V gene TRBV5-6; maybe TRBD1 (6 bases). This CDR3 is 15 amino acids long. V was trimmed by 0 bases and J by 1 base, leaving 10 bases between them. In germline, CDR1 is SGHDT, CDR2 YYEEEE. Here the CDR3 reads CASSLVNRDNYGYTF. As DNA, the CDR3 is TGTGCCAGCAGCTTGGTAAACAGGGATAACTATGGCTACACCTTC.

This chain connects TRBV9 to TRBJ2-1; a possible D gene is TRBD2 (5 bases). V gave up 0 bases and J gave up 4 bases, with 14 bases separating them. The CDR3 is 16 residues long. CDR1 is SGDLS, CDR2 YYNGEE, per germline. The CDR3 sequence: CASSVGGADLYNEQFF. In DNA, the CDR3 is TGTGCCAGCAGCGTAGGGGGAGCGGACCTTTACAATGAGCAGTTCTTC.

The chain recombines TRBV18 with TRBJ2-4; TRBD2 is a possible D gene (7 bases). Germline V CDR1 and CDR2: KGHSH, LQKENI. Trimming removed 2 bases from V and 3 bases from J, with 14 bases in between. The CDR3 spans 16 residues. CDR3 sequence: CASSPTQGGGKNIQYF. CDR3 coding DNA: TGTGCCAGCTCACCAACCCAGGGAGGGGGCAAAAACATTCAGTACTTC.

The CDR3 is CASSSTGQGLSGYTF. Written as DNA, the CDR3 is TGTGCCAGCAGCTCCACGGGACAGGGATTAAGCGGCTACACCTTC. The genes are TRBV6-4 and TRBJ1-2; 9 bases are a match to TRBD1. This CDR3 region has 15 residues. V shed 6 bases, J shed 8 bases, and the junction held 13 bases outside the gene matches. Germline loops: CDR1 MRHNA, CDR2 SNTAGT.

This chain joins TRBV7-2 and TRBJ1-1, with 12 bases fitting TRBD1. There are 17 residues in the CDR3. Germline CDR1 SGHTA, CDR2 FQGNSA. J lost 4 bases, V lost 5 bases, and 11 bases had no gene match. Here the CDR3 reads CASSPTGQGASGTEAFF. The DNA for the CDR3 is TGTGCCAGCAGCCCGACGGGACAGGGGGCTTCTGGCACTGAAGCTTTCTTT.

V is TRBV5-4 and J is TRBJ2-5; D is perhaps TRBD2 (6 bases). CDR3 size: 15 residues. Germline values: CDR1 SGHNT, CDR2 YYREEE (reference sequence). V shed 4 bases and J shed 5 bases, with 18 bases lying between them. CDR3 in amino acids: CASSLPGDVGETQYF. The CDR3 DNA reads TGTGCCAGCAGCCTACCGGGGGACGTCGGCGAGACCCAGTACTTC.

The chain combines TRBV6-5 with TRBJ1-1, with 7 nucleotides matching TRBD1. J gave up 0 bases and V 5 bases, and 6 bases lay outside the gene matches. Germline V gene sequence: CDR1 MNHEY, CDR2 SVGAGI. The CDR3 totals 15 residues. CDR3 protein: CASSRTGAVNTEAFF. Written as DNA, the CDR3 is TGTGCCAGCAGTCGAACAGGGGCAGTGAACACTGAAGCTTTCTTT.